This TCR beta chain was recovered during a study of T cell responses to AZD1222 COVID-19 vaccine. The overall study: Analyses pooled second doses at about 4 or about 12 weeks. Study conclusions and caveats: Among the donors, most were white British and more were female, and clonal diversity was possibly underestimated. Rises in breadth and depth of Spike-specific TCRs came after two AZD1222 doses. Just six AZD1222 recipients were seropositive at baseline.

There are 13 residues in the CDR3. Produced via immunoSEQ multiplex PCR; TCRdb's table is partial and in-frame only. The sample holds fewer than 150,000 clones, over 85% seen once. In the case of this clone: The antigen is not known.

The specimen was peripheral blood, collected on day 0 of AZD1222 vaccination. This receptor was obtained from an adult in good health. V is TRBV1 and J is TRBJ1-5; TRBD1, the table's D call, was not compared with the DNA. TRBV1 is noted as a pseudogene. The CDR3 loop is CTSSQTTGGRVGF. CDR3 nucleotide sequence: TGCACCAGCAGCCAAACGACAGGGGGCCGGGTAGGATTT.